This T cell receptor (beta chain) was recovered during a study of cytomegalovirus exposure and HLA in healthy donors (dated by TCRdb to about 2017). At the level of the whole study: According to an earlier analysis of several hundred of the donors, about 180 million T cells yielded 90 million to 140 million unique TCR beta sequences and 276 Gb of sequence data. In addition to the first cohort of approximately 650 subjects, a separate validation cohort of 100 to 150 different subjects was used. To predict cytomegalovirus infection status, the study brought together high-throughput TCR immunosequencing, statistical association of individual TCRs with disease status, and machine learning. Among under 450 genotyped donors of the cohort, an average of roughly 240,000 unique TCR beta nucleotide sequences were sequenced per donor, roughly a sixth of them non-productive. In a later analysis, previously published TCR beta repertoires from 550 to 750 donors were re-analyzed and high-resolution HLA genotyping was added so that TCR occurrence patterns could be studied. An earlier analysis of about 600 of the donors used high-throughput TCR beta sequencing to judge whether each TCR beta V gene segment behaved as functional or pseudogenic. An early release covering roughly 580 HLA-typed donors comprised about 300 gigabases of sequencing data and tens of millions of unique TCR sequences. Every discovery cohort repertoire had been produced on one sequencing platform. Alongside the repertoire data, information on donor age, sex, ethnicity and CMV serostatus was compiled. The genetic ancestry cluster associated with self-reported Caucasian donors included 70% to 85% of the 398 genotyped donors. The study profiled the T cell repertoires of around 700 subjects by immunosequencing and related them to cytomegalovirus serostatus. Typing coverage differed by locus: A, B, C, DRB1 and DQB1 were typed in roughly 620-630 donors, DQA1 in roughly 510, DPA1 in 606, and DPB1 in around 440. A later genetic analysis took genome-wide SNP genotypes for about 60% of the roughly 670 donors and used that subset as a discovery cohort. The study aimed to test whether signatures of past pathogen exposure could be identified by cataloging public T cell receptors. In the later analysis, no new phenotypic data were used to find candidate immune exposures; instead, reliance was placed on TCR beta sequences and their occurrence across donors. A handful of DR-DQ haplotypes were handled as single units for association and clustering because linkage in the cohort was strong. HLA typing included class I and class II loci at four-digit resolution.

The cohort consisted of 666 healthy bone marrow donors. At the time of sampling, every cohort member was nominally healthy, though immune exposures that went unrecorded were likely present. The donor tested CMV seronegative and was one of the 352 seronegative cohort members. A peripheral blood sample was provided by each donor, and peripheral blood mononuclear cells were used for TCR beta sequencing. The Qiagen DNeasy Blood Extraction Kit was used to extract genomic DNA from the blood cell samples. With regard to this clone: The specificity of this receptor is unknown. No base qualities exist here, and no much larger clone lies one base off it.

Results the study describes overall, beyond this receptor: The study gave a list of under 200 TCR beta chains associated with cytomegalovirus. Some IMGT-functional V segments, including TRBV6-2 and TRBV6-3, could not be distinguished by the 87-base-pair reads and were therefore excluded. In both the original and validation cohorts, the classifier was reported to diagnose cytomegalovirus status with high specificity and sensitivity. Specific HLA alleles were associated with over 15,000 TCR beta sequences at a false discovery rate of 0.05 in a later analysis. In an earlier analysis of 500 to 650 of the donors, most TCR beta V segments appeared in productive rearrangements about 87% or about 30% of the time, broadly matching IMGT annotations. The earlier analysis of about 600 of the donors excluded roughly 17 rarely observed V segments, including chromosome 9 orphons, because counts were too low. According to a later analysis, most CMV-associated TCR beta chains appeared to be HLA-restricted, and the HLA associations seemed to be driven largely by CMV exposure. A few of the identified cytomegalovirus-associated TCR beta chains were confirmed in vitro to be specific for cytomegalovirus antigens. In a later genetic analysis, a missense DCLRE1C variant was associated with V-gene and J-gene trimming of TCR beta chains, and the association was replicated in an independent cohort. Immune exposure information for the cohort was limited to CMV serostatus. Because some donors lacked HLA typing at each locus, the association tests relied only on the typed subset. Most TCR sequences were observed very rarely across donors, whereas some public TCRs were present in many individuals. A later analysis found that HLA-associated TCR beta chains were more clonally expanded and had lower generation probabilities than equally common non-associated chains. Linkage disequilibrium might explain the correlated functional status among segregating V segments, but an unknown experimental factor could not be excluded. Sequencing depth was assumed to be roughly uniform across donors in the presence/absence analyses, though that assumption may not hold. The authors suggested that the approach could potentially be extended to other disease states and immunological phenotypes. Compared with the roughly 670-donor mean, donors in an Asian-associated ancestry cluster had fewer N-insertions in productive TCRs, according to a later genetic analysis. A further reported finding was that TCR beta sequences accurately predicted the HLA-A and HLA-B alleles for most subjects in the first cohort. Only TCR beta chains were sequenced in this cohort, and the absence of alpha or paired-chain data limited detectable features. In a later analysis, several top co-occurrence clusters were reported to appear linked to parvovirus B19, influenza, CMV and Epstein-Barr virus. When HLA alleles, especially DR and DQ, strongly co-occurred, TCR associations were difficult to assign to individual alleles. The sequencing pipeline was judged likely to have produced a cluster of highly shared sequence variants as a technical artifact. In a later analysis, the rate of TCR association differed among HLA loci, with DRB1 alleles having the most associated TCRs and HLA-C alleles having the fewest.

The library relied on the immunoSEQ multiplex PCR assay. For the multiplex PCR, a mixture combining 60 forward primers for TCR Vbeta segments and 13 reverse primers for TCR Jbeta segments was used. The CDR3 region of rearranged TCR beta genes was amplified from genomic DNA by a multiplex PCR assay. On the Illumina HiSeq System, the amplified TCR beta libraries were sequenced as 87-base-pair reads. The authors processed their data as follows. A later analysis counted 65 million to 90 million unique TCR beta chains across the 690 or so repertoires, and 9.5 million to 11 million of these chains were shared by at least two donors. Raw reads were error-corrected and collapsed into unique sequences by a nearest-neighbor algorithm in which closely related sequences were merged to remove PCR and sequencing errors. Alignment of CDR3 sequences to IMGT reference sequences was used to assign V, D and J gene segments. For a sequence to be retained, at least a six-nucleotide match to both a V gene segment and a J gene segment was required. Rearrangements were called productive when the CDR3 lacked stop codons and stayed in frame with V and J; all others were non-productive. Following IMGT convention, CDR3 was defined as the stretch from the second conserved V-encoded cysteine up to the conserved J-encoded phenylalanine. In an earlier analysis of approximately 590 of the donors, sequences lacking an unambiguous match to a single V gene segment were excluded. An earlier analysis of a few hundred of the donors called V segments functional above 56.7% productive rearrangements and segregating when the between-donor standard deviation exceeded 5%. A statistical classification framework was built for diagnosing cytomegalovirus status from the catalog of TCR beta chain sequences. In a later analysis, V and J genes were assigned by comparing TCR nucleotide sequences against IMGT/GENE-DB human TR gene sequences. A later analysis assigned CDR3 sequences and most-parsimonious VDJ recombination scenarios with the TCRdist pipeline. In a later analysis, each TCR beta chain was defined by its CDR3 amino acid sequence together with its V-gene family, and reads without a unique V-gene family were excluded. As a way to deal with suspected cross-contamination and a sequencing artifact, a later analysis dropped more than 500 nucleotide sequences that were highly shared and had low generation probability. For each public chain, a later analysis derived a clonal expansion index from normalized ranks of inferred template counts within each repertoire. In a later analysis, generation probabilities were computed using a VDJ recombination model fitted to out-of-frame rearrangements, and the results were checked against IGoR. A later analysis scored TCR-TCR, TCR-HLA and TCR-CMV co-occurrence with hypergeometric tests, applying a repertoire-size bias correction to TCR pairs. In a later analysis, false discovery rates were estimated by permuting HLA or CMV assignments 20 times. In a later analysis, co-occurring TCRs were grouped using DBSCAN, with TCRdist sequence similarity added in when clustering inside HLA-allele-positive subsets. Repertoires with fewer than 30,000 or more than 120,000 public chains, plus five repertoires with anomalous nucleotide sharing, were excluded from co-occurrence clustering. Imported from immuneACCESS, the table was reduced by TCRdb to in-frame sequences with V and J called. These copies leave out some clones; in studies compared against another copy, an unresolved V gene accounts for under half, and the cause of the remainder is not known. From that table come the V and J calls and clone size; the DNA was used to work out D and trimming. This sample comprises 100,000 to 150,000 clones, roughly three quarters of them detected only once. The ten largest account for approximately 1.1% of the sample.

CDR1 and CDR2 are drawn from the germline V gene (reference sequence): GTSNPN, SVGIG. Including cysteine and phenylalanine, the CDR3 has 16 amino acids. Left in the record is the CDR3 DNA by itself, 48 bases read in frame from the first base. A distance of 13 bases separates the germline ends of V and J, which lose 1 base and 0 bases respectively. The chain links TRBV30 with TRBJ1-3, with no confident D gene call. The specimen sequenced was PBMCs. The sequence derives from a woman in her 30s in good health and CMV-seronegative. The DNA sequence is given as TGTGCCTGGAGTGATTTCCCCCGGGACTCTGGAAACACCATATATTTT. Protein translation: CAWSDFPRDSGNTIYF.